Listed below are T cell receptor beta chains from one sample, sequenced in a study of cytotoxic CD8 clonotypes in ibrutinib-treated CLL. Only in-frame clones appear in the TCRdb table, and some are missing; sequencing was by immunoSEQ multiplex PCR. The sample records approximately 160,000 clones, 70% to 90% being singletons. The specimen comprised PBMCs, sampled at disease progression, from a patient treated with ibrutinib. The receptors were gathered from a human donor with chronic lymphocytic leukemia. CDR3s include the opening cysteine and the closing phenylalanine or tryptophan. The D gene is left open where the match is weak. Only some rows state a clone size, as once, few, many or a class for expanded clones.

TRBJ2-7,TRBV5-8,TRBD1,-,TGTGCCAGCAGCTACACAGGGGCCTACGAGCAGTACTTC,CASSYTGAYEQYF
TRBJ1-3,TRBV6-1,-,once,TGTGCCAGCAGTGAGTTGGGTTCTGGAAACACCATATATTTT,CASSELGSGNTIYF
TRBJ2-7,TRBV6-5,-,-,TGTGCCAGCAGTTATAAGGGTTACGAGCAGTACTTC,CASSYKGYEQYF
TRBJ1-1,TRBV13,-,-,TGTGCCAGCAGCTTAGGTAGGGCTTTGGTGACTGAAGCTTTCTTT,CASSLGRALVTEAFF
TRBJ2-7,TRBV6-7,TRBD2,-,TGTGCCAGCAGTTATGGATTCGGGAGGCCCGACTACGAGCAGTACTTC,CASSYGFGRPDYEQYF
TRBJ2-2,TRBV7-6,-,-,TGTGCCAGCAGCTTAGTCGTACAGGGCACCGGGGAGCTGTTTTTT,CASSLVVQGTGELFF
TRBJ1-5,TRBV30,TRBD1,-,TGTGCCTGGAGCTCACAGGGGAATCAGCCCCAGCATTTT,CAWSSQGNQPQHF
TRBJ1-2,TRBV7-9,-,-,TGTGCCAGCAGCCCTAATCCCTATGGCTACACCTTC,CASSPNPYGYTF
TRBJ2-7,TRBV18,-,-,TGTGCCAGCTCACCTCTTCCTCCCTCCTACGAGCAGTACTTC,CASSPLPPSYEQYF
TRBJ1-1,TRBV5-6,-,-,TGTGCCAGCAGCTTGGGCCGTGTAGGGTTTTTGGTCACTGAAGCTTTCTTT,CASSLGRVGFLVTEAFF
TRBJ1-5,TRBV6-6,TRBD1,-,TGTGCCAGCAGCTCTGGGACAGGCCTTTATCAGCCCCAGCATTTT,CASSSGTGLYQPQHF
TRBJ2-7,TRBV7-2,-,once,TGTGCCAGCAGCTCACCTAGCAAGGGAGTGGGGGAGCAGTACTTC,CASSSPSKGVGEQYF
TRBJ2-7,TRBV11-1,TRBD1,-,TGTGCCAGCAGCTTAAATGCAGGGGGCTTATACGAGCAGTACTTC,CASSLNAGGLYEQYF
TRBJ2-5,TRBV9,-,few,TGTGCCAGCAGCCCCCAGGACAGTAAAGAGACCCAGTACTTC,CASSPQDSKETQYF
TRBJ1-5,TRBV6-1,-,-,TGTGCCAGCAGTGAATTTGGGGGTCTGAGCCAGCCCCAGCATTTT,CASSEFGGLSQPQHF
TRBJ2-1,TRBV5-1,-,-,TGCGCCAGCACCTTGTGGGGCTACAATGAGCAGTTCTTC,CASTLWGYNEQFF
TRBJ2-7,TRBV30,TRBD2,-,TGTGCCTGGAGTGCGGGGCGGGAGACGGGGGAGCAGTACTTC,CAWSAGRETGEQYF
TRBJ1-4,TRBV7-6,-,-,TGTGCCAGCCGCCTTACTTTAATGAACGAAAAACTGTTTTTT,CASRLTLMNEKLFF
TRBJ2-1,TRBV6-5,TRBD1,-,TGTGCCAGCAGTTACTCGAGGGACAGGGGAGACAATGAGCAGTTCTTC,CASSYSRDRGDNEQFF
TRBJ2-3,TRBV14,TRBD2,once,TGTGCCAGCAGCCCGTTAGCGGGAGTCCCCACAGATACGCAGTATTTT,CASSPLAGVPTDTQYF
TRBJ2-2,TRBV9,-,-,TGTGCCAGCAGCGTCCGGCGGGAACTGACCGGGGAGCTGTTTTTT,CASSVRRELTGELFF
TRBJ1-4,TRBV30,-,-,TGTGCCTGGAGTGTATCGGCTTTGGGTGCCCCAGGGGAAAAACTGTTTTTT,CAWSVSALGAPGEKLFF